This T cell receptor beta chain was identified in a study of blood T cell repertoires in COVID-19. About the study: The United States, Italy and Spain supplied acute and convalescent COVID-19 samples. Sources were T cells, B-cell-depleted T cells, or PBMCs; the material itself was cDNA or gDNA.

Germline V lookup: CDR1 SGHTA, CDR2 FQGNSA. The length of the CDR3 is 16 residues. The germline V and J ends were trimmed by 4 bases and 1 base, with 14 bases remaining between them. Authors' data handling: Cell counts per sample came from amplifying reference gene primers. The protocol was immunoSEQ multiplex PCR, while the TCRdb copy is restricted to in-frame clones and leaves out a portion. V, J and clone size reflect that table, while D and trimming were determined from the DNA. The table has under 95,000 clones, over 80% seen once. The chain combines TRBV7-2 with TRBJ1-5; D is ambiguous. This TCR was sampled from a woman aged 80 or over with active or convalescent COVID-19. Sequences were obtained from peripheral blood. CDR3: CASSWSPRGSNQPQHF. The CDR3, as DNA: TGTGCCAGCAGCTGGTCCCCGAGAGGGAGCAATCAGCCCCAGCATTTT.